The clone carrying this TCR beta chain has a single count. The same CDR3 arises from other DNA sequences in this sample as well. The CDR3 extends over 15 amino acids. V was shortened by 0 bases and J by 1 base, with 7 bases between the two germline ends. Per the germline V gene, CDR1 is LNHNV and CDR2 is YYDKDF (reference sequence). The sample originates from a study of identifying expanded T cells in peripheral blood. TCRdb's copy holds only in-frame clones and misses some; the assay was immunoSEQ multiplex PCR. The profile shows about 81,000 clones, roughly 84% of them singletons. V is TRBV15 and J is TRBJ1-5; D is perhaps TRBD1 (5 bases). This receptor was taken from a person aged 18 to 70 in good health. What was sequenced was blood. Here the CDR3 reads CATSRDRGSNQPQHF. CDR3 nucleotide sequence: TGTGCCACCAGCAGAGATCGGGGGAGCAATCAGCCCCAGCATTTT.